This paragraph reports one TCR beta chain. This specimen belongs to a study of blood T cell repertoires in COVID-19. Overall study context: The United States, Italy and Spain supplied acute and convalescent COVID-19 samples. Nucleic acid was either cDNA or gDNA, and it came from T cells, B-cell-depleted T cells, or PBMCs.

CDR3 length: 15 residues. Germline loops: CDR1 SGHRS, CDR2 YFSETQ. V lost 0 bases to trimming and J lost 0 bases, with 8 bases between them. Per the original methods: Reference gene primer amplification gave nucleated cell count estimates. Here immunoSEQ multiplex PCR was the method, and the copy in TCRdb shows in-frame clones only, minus some. V and J calls and clone size are copied from that table; D and trimming were computed from the DNA. The sample carries roughly 280,000 clones, approximately 81% recorded once. This clonotype was sampled from a man in his fifties or sixties with acute or convalescent COVID-19. The sequenced sample consisted of peripheral blood. The V call is TRBV5-1, the J call TRBJ2-3; no firm D call. The CDR3 DNA reads TGCGCCAGCAGCTTGGTGCTAGAGAGCACAGATACGCAGTATTTT. Translation: CASSLVLESTDTQYF. The variable domain in full, completed from reference TRBV5-1 and TRBJ2-3, reads KAGVTQTPRYLIKTRGQQVTLSCSPISGHRSVSWYQQTPGQGLQFLFEYFSETQRNKGNFPGRFSGRQFSNSRSEMNVSTLELGDSALYLCASSLVLESTDTQYFGPGTRLTVL.